The table lists the clone carrying this TCR beta chain with many counts. Its antigen is not identified. The starting material, 2 million PBMCs stored at -80 C, gave rise to the unsorted libraries. This sample is drawn from a study of neurological immune-mediated disorders. Looking at the study overall: Secondary progressive disease was present in 3, and relapsing-remitting disease in around 31, of the approximately 35 multiple sclerosis patients.

TCRdb called the 5' RACE reads again in MiXCR, with one record for every CDR3 protein. The table includes tens of thousands of distinct CDR3 sequences, less than 5.5% detected once. Findings and caveats of the study: The absence of any CDR3 amino acid sequence shared by expanded clones across subjects suggests that repertoires were private in all groups. Healthy controls had more TCR clonal expansion than multiple sclerosis, which showed the least, whereas HTLV-1-associated myelopathy showed the most.

The clonotype originates from a man in his thirties or forties with multiple sclerosis. The sequencing input was PBMCs.

The CDR3 loop reads CASSQTGYGYTF. The CDR3, as DNA: TGTGCCAGCAGCCAGACGGGGTATGGCTACACCTTC. The V call is TRBV6-2 or TRBV6-3, the J call TRBJ1-2; no reliable D call. The CDR3 consists of 12 residues. Germline lookup yields CDR1 MNHEY and CDR2 SVGEGT. Trimming took 6 bases from V and 5 from J, leaving 10 bases between them.